This entry lists 4 T cell receptor beta chains sequenced from one sample in a study of post-analysis software for immune sequencing data. Unique molecular identifiers were built into the TCR beta cDNA libraries. One entry per CDR3 protein, called by TCRdb with MiXCR from the PCR reads. The table lists roughly 620,000 distinct CDR3 sequences, about 40% of them singletons. Points from the study as a whole: Higher frequency in patients than in controls was seen for roughly five TRBV segments, with TRBV5-6, TRBV5-1 and TRBV20-1 among them.

What these receptors recognize is not known. Sequenced material: blood. The receptors originated from a girl between 5 and 17 years old with multiple sclerosis.

A few counts support this clonotype. The rearrangement joins TRBV6-5 to TRBJ2-3, with D tentatively TRBD2 (6 bases). CDR3 size: 11 residues. Trimming cost V 2 bases and J 10 bases, with 7 bases left between them. Germline V CDR1 and CDR2: MNHEY, SVGAGI. The CDR3 DNA follows: TGTGCCAGCAGTTACGGAGGGGCGCAGTATTTT. Protein: CASSYGGAQYF.

This chain uses TRBV7-3 with TRBJ2-6; 7 bases align to TRBD1. The trim removed 1 base at V and 0 bases at J, leaving 9 bases unmatched. Germline V gives CDR1 SGHTA, CDR2 FQGTGA. This CDR3 is built from 19 residues. The CDR3, as DNA: TGTGCCAGCAGCTTAATAGCCCGGGACAGTGTCTCTGGGGCCAACGTCCTGACTTTC. Amino acid sequence: CASSLIARDSVSGANVLTF.

J is TRBJ2-3 and V is TRBV6-5, with D uncertain. In germline, CDR1 is MNHEY, CDR2 SVGAGI. V lost 7 bases, J lost 2 bases, and 10 bases lay in between. The CDR3 totals 13 residues. As DNA, the CDR3 is TGTGCCAGCATCGAGCCCTCCACAGATACGCAGTATTTT. Its protein product is CASIEPSTDTQYF.

The chain uses TRBV3-1 and TRBJ1-2; no clear D gene. Germline V gene lookup returns CDR1 LGHDT and CDR2 YNNKEL (reference sequence). Trimming stripped 1 base from V and 4 bases from J, with 7 bases between. The CDR3 sequence is 13 residues long. CDR3 sequence: CASSQAPVYGYTF. The CDR3 DNA sequence: TGTGCCAGCAGCCAAGCGCCAGTCTATGGCTACACCTTC.